This TCR beta chain emerged from a study of early T cells in non-severe SARS-CoV-2 infection. On the study more broadly: Unsorted whole-blood RNA was sequenced in bulk, leaving chains unpaired. Study conclusions and caveats: Using VDJdb, the matching emphasized anti-spike CD8 responses while missing private and CD4 specificities.

This clonotype has a count of ten or more. Antigen unknown. Researchers attached unique molecular identifiers to individual cDNA molecules. TCRdb reprocessed the 5' RACE reads via MiXCR and lists one record per CDR3 protein. The table records 50,000 to 75,000 distinct CDR3 sequences, around 12% of them present only once. The germline V gene has CDR1 KGHSH and CDR2 LQKENI. The CDR3 is 13 amino acids. Deletions cut 5 bases from V and 8 bases from J, with 15 bases between. The sample here was whole blood, taken at baseline. The rearrangement uses TRBV18 and TRBJ1-1, with D perhaps matching TRBD1 (6 bases). This sequence was found in an adult who was a healthcare worker with PCR-confirmed SARS-CoV-2 infection or an uninfected control (not recorded which). The donor label of this sample is uncertain. DNA for the CDR3: TGTGCCAGCTCATCCCGACAGGATGGGGAAGCTTTCTTT. This sequence encodes CASSSRQDGEAFF.